This T cell receptor beta chain was identified during a study of cytomegalovirus exposure and HLA in healthy donors. Study-level results: A later analysis associated under 20,000 TCR beta sequences with HLA alleles at a 0.05 false discovery rate. Some highly shared sequence variants likely arose as a pipeline artifact. Many donors shared some public TCRs, even though most TCR sequences were rare. Later on, an analysis showed TCR association rates differing by HLA locus, with DRB1 the most and HLA-C the fewest.

For this clone: As yet, its antigen is unknown.

The PCR contained 60 Vbeta and 13 Jbeta primers. Profiling relied on immunoSEQ multiplex PCR, and the TCRdb table lists in-frame clones only, not all of them. In the table there are around 150,000 clones, about 71% of which are singletons. V was pared by 2 bases and J by 4 bases, with 11 bases between. Germline loops: CDR1 SNHLY, CDR2 FYNNEI. This CDR3 spans 14 amino acids. The specimen was PBMCs. The J gene is TRBJ2-5, the V gene TRBV2; perhaps TRBD1 as D (6 bases). This receptor was taken from a woman aged 40 to 50 in good health and CMV-seropositive. CDR3 nucleotides: TGTGCCAGCAGTGAACGGGACAACCGAGAGACCCAGTACTTC. Translated: CASSERDNRETQYF.